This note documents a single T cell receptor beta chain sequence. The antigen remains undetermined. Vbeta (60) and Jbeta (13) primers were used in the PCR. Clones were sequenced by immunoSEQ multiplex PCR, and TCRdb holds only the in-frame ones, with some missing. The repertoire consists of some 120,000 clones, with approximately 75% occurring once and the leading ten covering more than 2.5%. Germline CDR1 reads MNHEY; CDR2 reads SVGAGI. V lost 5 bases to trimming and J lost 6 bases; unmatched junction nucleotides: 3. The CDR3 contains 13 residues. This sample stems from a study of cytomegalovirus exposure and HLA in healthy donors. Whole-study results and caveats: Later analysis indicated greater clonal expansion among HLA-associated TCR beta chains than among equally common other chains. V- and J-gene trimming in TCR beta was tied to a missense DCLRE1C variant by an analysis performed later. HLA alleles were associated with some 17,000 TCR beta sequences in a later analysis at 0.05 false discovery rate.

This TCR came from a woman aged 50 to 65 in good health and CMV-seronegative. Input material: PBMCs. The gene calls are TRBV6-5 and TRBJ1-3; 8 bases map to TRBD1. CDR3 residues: CASSDRGENTIYF. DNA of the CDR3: TGTGCCAGCAGTGACAGGGGAGAAAACACCATATATTTT.